The 18 T cell receptor beta chains listed next were all sequenced from one sample in a study of low-dose radiotherapy and immunotherapy resistance in tumors. Described time point: after trial treatment. Sample treatment: LDRT plus nivolumab, ipilimumab, low-dose cyclophosphamide and aspirin (RACIN trial). Priming of first-strand cDNA relied on TRAV- and TRBV-specific primers (covering alpha and beta chains). TCR amplification ran roughly 20 PCR cycles using constant-region and V-primer adapter primers. TCRdb processed the reads anew with MiXCR; each CDR3 protein has one entry. The data contain 75,000 to 95,000 distinct CDR3 sequences, around a fifth of them singletons. Sequenced material: PBMCs, taken after low-dose radiotherapy plus immunotherapy. The receptors here all came from a female donor with ovarian cancer.

In the case of this clonotype: A far larger clone differs by one base, so this is likely a read error. The chain carries TRBV5-6 and TRBJ2-3; 13 bases agree with TRBD2. Germline V lookup: CDR1 SGHDT, CDR2 YYEEEE. This CDR3 region has 15 residues. The V and J ends lost 4 bases and 4 bases, in that order; junction bases with no gene match: 3. The CDR3 sequence is CASSPGLAGSDTQYF. DNA for the CDR3: TGTGCCAGCAGCCCGGGACTAGCGGGGTCAGATACGCAGTATTTT. Full variable domain (rest looked up from reference TRBV5-6 and TRBJ2-3): DAGVTQSPTHLIKTRGQQVTLRCSPKSGHDTVSWYQQALGQGPQFIFQYYEEEERQRGNFPDRFSGHQFPNYSSELNVNALLLGDSALYLCASSPGLAGSDTQYFGPGTRLTVL.

Details on this clonotype: A read error likely explains this, since a far larger clone differs by one base. The rearrangement joins TRBV12-3 or TRBV12-4 to TRBJ1-5; possibly TRBD1 for D (5 bases). The CDR3 length is 15 residues. Trimming shortened V by 6 bases and J by 5 bases, and 17 bases separated the two germline ends. The CDR3 protein is CASRRRGTHYQPQHF. The DNA of the CDR3 is TGTGCCAGCAGGCGGCGGGGGACTCACTATCAGCCCCAGCATTTT.

This clonotype was observed a handful of times. The chain is built from TRBV7-3 and TRBJ2-2, with a weak D call TRBD2 (6 bases). The germline V gene encodes CDR1 SGHTA and CDR2 FQGTGA. Trimming took off 4 bases at V and 1 base at J, with 10 bases between the two ends. The CDR3 has 15 amino acids. The CDR3 DNA follows: TGTGCCAGCAGCTCCAGCGGGCTGAACACCGGGGAGCTGTTTTTT. It codes for CASSSSGLNTGELFF. The variable domain in full, with the rest retrieved from reference TRBV7-3 and TRBJ2-2, is GAGVSQTPSNKVTEKGKYVELRCDPISGHTALYWYRQSLGQGPEFLIYFQGTGAADDSGLPNDRFFAVRPEGSVSTLKIQRTERGDSAVYLCASSSSGLNTGELFFGEGSRLTVL.

The V and J genes are TRBV5-1 and TRBJ2-2, with D tentatively TRBD1 (5 bases). This CDR3 region has 17 residues. Germline V gene lookup returns CDR1 SGHRS and CDR2 YFSETQ. Trimming removed 0 bases from V and 4 bases from J, with 16 bases in between. In DNA form, the CDR3 reads TGCGCCAGCAGCTTGGTGCCCAAGGGGCAGGGCACCGGGGAGCTGTTTTTT. Encoded protein: CASSLVPKGQGTGELFF.

In this sample, this clonotype turned up many times. V and J are TRBV29-1 and TRBJ2-7; the D gene is possibly TRBD1 (5 bases). V shed 0 bases and J shed 4 bases, with 7 bases lying between them. The CDR3 runs to 12 residues. Germline lookup yields CDR1 SQVTM and CDR2 ANQGSEA. CDR3 in DNA: TGCAGCGTTGAAGATAAGGGGTACGAGCAGTACTTC. Protein sequence: CSVEDKGYEQYF.

This clonotype came up many times. The V and J genes are TRBV6-2 or TRBV6-3 and TRBJ2-3; TRBD2 agrees at 11 bases. Germline-derived CDR1 and CDR2 are MNHEY and SVGEGT. CDR3 length: 18 residues. Trimming cost V 0 bases and J 6 bases; bases outside gene matches: 11. Written as DNA, the CDR3 is TGTGCCAGCAGTTACTCGACAGAGGGACTAGCGGAACGGGATACGCAGTATTTT. The encoded protein is CASSYSTEGLAERDTQYF.

This clonotype has ten or more counts. This chain links TRBV5-1 with TRBJ2-3; maybe TRBD2 (7 bases). The CDR3 consists of 15 residues. V lost 0 bases, J lost 7 bases, and 15 bases lay in between. The V gene's germline CDR1 is SGHRS and CDR2 YFSETQ. The CDR3 bases are TGCGCCAGCAGCTTGGAGGGGGGGACAACAAATACGCAGTATTTT. It codes for CASSLEGGTTNTQYF.

This chain uses TRBV26 with TRBJ2-6; TRBD2, as called in the table, went unchecked against the DNA. TRBV26 constitutes a pseudogene. This CDR3 region has 15 residues. CDR3 loop: CASREGRSGANVLTF. CDR3 nucleotide sequence: TGTGCCAGCAGGGAAGGGCGCTCTGGGGCCAACGTCCTGACTTTC.

CDR3 loop: CASSLEFVGSSYNEQFF. CDR3 DNA sequence: TGTGCCAGCAGCTTAGAGTTTGTCGGAAGCTCCTACAATGAGCAGTTCTTC. The chain joins TRBV7-8 to TRBJ2-1; D ambiguous. The germline V gene encodes CDR1 SGHVS and CDR2 FQNEAQ. CDR3 length: 17 residues. V gave up 1 base and J gave up 0 bases, with 13 bases separating them. Complete variable domain (other parts from reference TRBV7-8 and TRBJ2-1): GAGVSQSPRYKVAKRGQDVALRCDPISGHVSLFWYQQALGQGPEFLTYFQNEAQLDKSGLPSDRFFAERPEGSVSTLKIQRTQQEDSAVYLCASSLEFVGSSYNEQFFGPGTRLTVL.

In its sample, this clonotype was seen many times. The chain uses TRBV14 and TRBJ1-1; D unclear. V was shortened by 0 bases and J by 10 bases, with 12 bases between the two germline ends. CDR1 and CDR2 from the germline V gene are SGHDN and FVKESK. CDR3 length: 13 residues. The CDR3 DNA sequence: TGTGCCAGCAGCCAAGATCCGGTATCCCGAGCTTTCTTT. Amino acid sequence: CASSQDPVSRAFF.

This clonotype was seen repeatedly, ten times or more. This chain joins TRBV7-6 and TRBJ2-1, with no clear D. V lost 8 bases, J lost 6 bases, and 11 bases lay in between. The CDR3 runs to 12 residues. Germline V gene sequence: CDR1 SGHVS, CDR2 FNYEAQ. CDR3 amino acids: CASGRRSNEQFF. The CDR3 DNA follows: TGTGCCAGCGGCCGAAGGAGCAATGAGCAGTTCTTC.

In its sample, this clonotype was seen many times. The chain carries TRBV7-8 and TRBJ1-4; no clear D. CDR1 and CDR2 (germline): SGHVS, FQNEAQ. The CDR3 has 15 amino acids. Trimming pared 2 bases from V and 6 bases from J, leaving 13 bases between. CDR3: CASSLRRLGDEKLFF. The DNA for the CDR3 is TGTGCCAGCAGCTTACGGCGATTGGGCGATGAAAAACTGTTTTTT.

This clonotype was counted many times. The CDR3, as DNA: TGTGCCAGCAGTGCAACGACAGGCGGTGGGGAGACCCAGTACTTC. Translating gives CASSATTGGGETQYF. V usage is TRBV6-1 and J usage is TRBJ2-5, with a possible D match to TRBD1 (6 bases). The V end lost 4 bases, the J end lost 5 bases, and 17 bases lay between the germline ends. Germline-derived CDR1 and CDR2 are MNHNS and SASEGT. The CDR3 covers 15 residues.

This clonotype has only one observation. The V and J genes are TRBV30 and TRBJ2-2; the match to TRBD1 covers 7 bases. The CDR3 consists of 15 residues. J lost 1 base, V lost 2 bases, and 4 bases had no gene match. Germline V CDR1 and CDR2: GTSNPN, SVGIG (reference sequence). DNA of the CDR3: TGTGCCTGGAGTCCCCACAGGGGGAACACCGGGGAGCTGTTTTTT. This gives the protein CAWSPHRGNTGELFF.

About this clonotype itself: One base away lies a much larger clone, so this may be a sequencing read error. CDR3 nucleotides: TGTGCCAGCGGCTTAGAAACGGGTGAAGCTTTCTTT. Encoded protein: CASGLETGEAFF. This chain connects TRBV7-2 to TRBJ1-1; D gene unclear. The CDR3 contains 12 residues. The germline CDR1 and CDR2 sequences are SGHTA and FQGNSA.

This clonotype came up many times. This chain joins TRBV30 and TRBJ2-7; perhaps TRBD2 as D (6 bases). V was shortened by 2 bases and J by 1 base, with 9 bases between the two germline ends. The CDR3 is 13 residues long. Germline loops: CDR1 GTSNPN, CDR2 SVGIG (reference sequence). This CDR3 reads CAWSWGVSYEQYF. In DNA form, the CDR3 reads TGTGCCTGGAGTTGGGGGGTATCCTACGAGCAGTACTTC.

This clonotype appeared a few times. The genes are TRBV5-1 and TRBJ1-3, with unresolved D. This CDR3 has 14 amino acids. Trimming removed 0 bases from V and 2 bases from J, with 6 bases in between. CDR1 is SGHRS and CDR2 is YFSETQ in the germline V gene. The CDR3 here is CASSLDAAGNTIYF. In nucleotides, the CDR3 is TGCGCCAGCAGCTTGGATGCAGCTGGAAACACCATATATTTT.

Details on this clonotype: A much more abundant neighbour one base away suggests this may be a read error. The CDR3 DNA reads TGTGCCAGCAGCTCCGGGGGGCCGAGCAAAGATACGCAGTATTTT. This encodes CASSSGGPSKDTQYF. V and J are TRBV7-9 and TRBJ2-3; perhaps TRBD2 as D (7 bases). The germline V gene encodes CDR1 SEHNR and CDR2 FQNEAQ (reference sequence). This CDR3 contains 15 residues.